This T cell receptor (beta chain) was profiled in a study of blood T cell repertoires in COVID-19. About the research overall: The United States, Italy and Spain were the sources of the acute and convalescent COVID-19 samples. T cells, B-cell-depleted T cells, or PBMCs supplied cDNA or gDNA.

The CDR3 runs to 16 residues. Trimming left V 5 bases short and J 0 bases short, with 14 bases between. CDR1 and CDR2 from the germline V gene are LGHDT and YNNKEL (reference sequence). Here immunoSEQ multiplex PCR was the method, and the copy in TCRdb shows in-frame clones only, minus some. The sample carries about 65,000 clones, approximately 75% recorded once. This clonotype was obtained from an older man with acute or convalescent COVID-19. The chain is built from TRBV3-1 (or the pseudogene TRBV3-2) and TRBJ2-1; D possibly corresponds to TRBD1 (6 bases). Specimen: peripheral blood. In nucleotides, the CDR3 is TGTGCCAGCAGCGTGATAACAGGGAGCTCCTACAATGAGCAGTTCTTC. Its translation is CASSVITGSSYNEQFF.